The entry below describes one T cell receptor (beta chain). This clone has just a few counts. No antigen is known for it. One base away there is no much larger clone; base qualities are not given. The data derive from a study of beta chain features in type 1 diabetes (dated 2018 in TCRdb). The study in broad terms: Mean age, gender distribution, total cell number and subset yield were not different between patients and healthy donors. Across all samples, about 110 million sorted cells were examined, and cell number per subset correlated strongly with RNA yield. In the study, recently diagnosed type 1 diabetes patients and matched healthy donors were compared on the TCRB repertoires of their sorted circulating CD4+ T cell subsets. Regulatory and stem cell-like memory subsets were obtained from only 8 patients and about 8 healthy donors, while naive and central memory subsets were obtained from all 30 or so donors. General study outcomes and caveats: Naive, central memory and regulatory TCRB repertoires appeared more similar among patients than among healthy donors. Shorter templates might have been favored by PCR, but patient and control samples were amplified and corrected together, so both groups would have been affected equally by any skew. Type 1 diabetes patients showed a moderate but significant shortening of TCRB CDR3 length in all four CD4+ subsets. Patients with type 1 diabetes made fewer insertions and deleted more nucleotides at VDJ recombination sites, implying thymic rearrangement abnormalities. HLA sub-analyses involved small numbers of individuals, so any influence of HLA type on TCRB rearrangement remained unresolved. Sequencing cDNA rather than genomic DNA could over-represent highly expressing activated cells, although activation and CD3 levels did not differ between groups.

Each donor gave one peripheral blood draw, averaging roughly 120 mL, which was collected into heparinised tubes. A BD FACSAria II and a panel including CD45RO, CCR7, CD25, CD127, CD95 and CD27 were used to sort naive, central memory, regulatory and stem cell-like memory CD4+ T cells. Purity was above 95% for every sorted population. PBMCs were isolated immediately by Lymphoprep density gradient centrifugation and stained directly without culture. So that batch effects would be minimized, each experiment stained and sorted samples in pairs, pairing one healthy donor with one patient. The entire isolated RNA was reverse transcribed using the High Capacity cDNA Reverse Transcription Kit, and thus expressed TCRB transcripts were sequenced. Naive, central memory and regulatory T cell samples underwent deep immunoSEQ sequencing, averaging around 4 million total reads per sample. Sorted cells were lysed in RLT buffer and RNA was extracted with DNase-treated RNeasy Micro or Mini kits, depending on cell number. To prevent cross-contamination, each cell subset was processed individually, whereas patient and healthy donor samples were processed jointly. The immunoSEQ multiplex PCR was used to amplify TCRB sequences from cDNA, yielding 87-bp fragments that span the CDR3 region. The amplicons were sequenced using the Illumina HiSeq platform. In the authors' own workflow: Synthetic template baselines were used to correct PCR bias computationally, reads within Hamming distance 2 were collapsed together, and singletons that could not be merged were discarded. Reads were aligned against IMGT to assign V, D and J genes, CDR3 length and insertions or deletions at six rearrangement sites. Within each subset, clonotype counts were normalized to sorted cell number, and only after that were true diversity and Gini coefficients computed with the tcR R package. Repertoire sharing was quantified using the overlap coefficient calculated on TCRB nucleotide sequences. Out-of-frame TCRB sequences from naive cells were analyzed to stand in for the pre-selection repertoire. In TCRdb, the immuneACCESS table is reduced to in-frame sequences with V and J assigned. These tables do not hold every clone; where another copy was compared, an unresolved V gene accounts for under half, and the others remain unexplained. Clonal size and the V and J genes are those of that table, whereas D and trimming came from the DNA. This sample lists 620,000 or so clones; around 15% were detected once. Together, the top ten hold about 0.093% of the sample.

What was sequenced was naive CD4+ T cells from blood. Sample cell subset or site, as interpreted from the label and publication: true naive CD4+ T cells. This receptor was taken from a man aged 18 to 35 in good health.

The CDR3 reads as follows: CASSWTGGAFVLNIQYF. The bases are TGTGCCAGCAGCTGGACAGGGGGCGCCTTCGTATTGAACATTCAGTACTTC. The rearrangement joined TRBV7-2 to TRBJ2-4; 11 bases in the middle match TRBD1. V is pruned by 4 bases and J by 7 bases, leaving 12 bases of the junction without a gene match. Including cysteine and phenylalanine, the CDR3 has 17 amino acids. The only DNA kept is the CDR3, 51 bases in frame from the first base. Based on the germline V gene, the CDR1 and CDR2 sequences are SGHTA and FQGNSA.